This T cell receptor beta chain was profiled in a study of blood T cells in healthy people across ages. Study observations and caveats: Getting older went along with TCR beta diversity per million T cells dropping roughly linearly. It was found that TCR beta diversity correlated strongly with the percentage of naive T cells.

The authors ran a second PCR of 7 to 11 cycles using a sample-barcoded 5' primer and a J-beta primer mix. Unique molecular identifiers of 12 random nucleotides labeled each cDNA. TCRdb ran MiXCR on the 5' RACE reads and lists one entry per CDR3 protein. The sample shows roughly 800,000 distinct CDR3 sequences, about three fifths of them seen only once. Turning to this clonotype: Its antigen is not known.

The sample comprised blood. This TCR was recovered from a man between 25 and 39 years old in good health.

The CDR3 sequence is CSVEGPVGGATDTQYF. The CDR3 DNA reads TGCAGCGTTGAAGGTCCCGTCGGGGGAGCCACAGATACGCAGTATTTT. The rearrangement uses TRBV29-1 and TRBJ2-3, with a tentative D call TRBD2 (6 bases). The germline V and J ends were trimmed by 1 base and 2 bases, with 16 bases remaining between them. Germline values: CDR1 SQVTM, CDR2 ANQGSEA. This CDR3 has 16 residues.